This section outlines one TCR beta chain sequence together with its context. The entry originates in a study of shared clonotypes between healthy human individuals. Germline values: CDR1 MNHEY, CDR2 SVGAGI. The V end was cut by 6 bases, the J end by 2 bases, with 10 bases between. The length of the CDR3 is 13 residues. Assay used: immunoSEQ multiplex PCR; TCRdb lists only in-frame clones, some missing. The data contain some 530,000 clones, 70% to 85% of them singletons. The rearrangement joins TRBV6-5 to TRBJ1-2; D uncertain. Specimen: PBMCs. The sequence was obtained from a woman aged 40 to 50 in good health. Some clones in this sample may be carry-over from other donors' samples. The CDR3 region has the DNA TGTGCCAGCAGATCCGACGGGAACTATGGCTACACCTTC. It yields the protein CASRSDGNYGYTF.